Presented here are 14 T cell receptor beta chains from one specimen sequenced in a study of shared clonotypes between healthy human individuals. Clones were read by immunoSEQ multiplex PCR, and TCRdb kept only the in-frame ones, dropping some. The sample has some 2,400,000 clones; around 95% are singletons. Material: naive CD4+ T cells sorted from blood. Subset given: CD45RA+ positively selected. These receptors all come from a man aged 18 to 35 in good health.

Only one count was recorded for this clone. The chain recombines TRBV7-9 with TRBJ2-1; D possibly corresponds to TRBD2 (5 bases). The CDR3 has 13 residues. The germline V gene encodes CDR1 SEHNR and CDR2 FQNEAQ (reference sequence). Deletions cut 7 bases from V and 9 bases from J, with 16 bases between. CDR3 bases: TGTGCCAGCACCGAGGGCTGGTTGGGTGAGCAGTTCTTC. Translation gives CASTEGWLGEQFF.

V usage is TRBV5-1 and J usage is TRBJ1-6; D uncertain. The V gene lost 4 bases and the J gene lost 11 bases, with 13 bases spanning the gap. The CDR3 has 13 residues. Germline assignment: CDR1 SGHRS and CDR2 YFSETQ. The CDR3, as DNA: TGCGCCAGCAGCGCGACGGGAGTTCCACCCCTCCACTTT. Translating it yields CASSATGVPPLHF.

The chain is built from TRBV6-1 and TRBJ1-1, with 9 bases lining up with TRBD1. This CDR3 region has 15 residues. CDR1 and CDR2 (germline): MNHNS, SASEGT. With 3 bases clipped from V and 4 bases from J, the junction kept 6 bases outside the gene matches. The CDR3 DNA follows: TGTGCCAGCAGTGACTTGGACAGGGGTTCCACTGAAGCTTTCTTT. It codes for CASSDLDRGSTEAFF.

The genes are TRBV29-1 and TRBJ2-3; D perhaps matches TRBD1 (6 bases). Germline CDR1 SQVTM, CDR2 ANQGSEA. V was pared by 7 bases and J by 0 bases, with 11 bases between. The CDR3 spans 13 residues. CDR3 in DNA: TGCAGCGCCACACAGGGAAGCACAGATACGCAGTATTTT. Translating it yields CSATQGSTDTQYF.

CDR3 bases: TGTGCCAGCAGTTACTCGACCCTCTCCGCCTCCTACGAGCAGTACTTC. It specifies CASSYSTLSASYEQYF. This chain connects TRBV6-5 to TRBJ2-7; D is undetermined. Germline V lookup: CDR1 MNHEY, CDR2 SVGAGI. This CDR3 comprises 16 residues. V gave up 0 bases and J gave up 0 bases, with 12 bases separating them.

This chain joins TRBV11-2 and TRBJ2-3, with 12 bases fitting TRBD2. Germline CDR1 is SGHAT and CDR2 is FQNNGV. The CDR3 contains 17 residues. With 5 bases clipped from V and 3 bases from J, the junction kept 9 bases outside the gene matches. The CDR3 DNA is TGTGCCAGCAGCCCTTACCTAGCGGGGGGGCAAACAGATACGCAGTATTTT. It translates to CASSPYLAGGQTDTQYF.

This clone was seen only once. The chain couples TRBV2 to TRBJ2-7; D is uncertain. Germline V CDR1 and CDR2: SNHLY, FYNNEI. V lost 6 bases to trimming and J lost 5 bases, with 17 bases between them. CDR3 size: 14 residues. The CDR3 is CASRATWVRDEQYF. The DNA for the CDR3 is TGTGCCAGCAGAGCGACTTGGGTCCGGGACGAGCAGTACTTC.

The chain has TRBV28 and TRBJ2-5, with D unclear. Germline CDR1 MDHEN, CDR2 SYDVKM. The CDR3 covers 15 residues. The V end was cut by 8 bases, the J end by 2 bases, with 18 bases between. The CDR3 sequence: CASPKHRRHQETQYF. The CDR3 nucleotides are TGTGCCAGCCCAAAGCACCGACGGCATCAAGAGACCCAGTACTTC.

The chain recombines TRBV28 with TRBJ1-5; D possibly corresponds to TRBD1 (6 bases). Trimming took off 7 bases at V and 4 bases at J, with 17 bases between the two ends. The V gene's germline CDR1 is MDHEN and CDR2 SYDVKM. The CDR3 has 15 residues. The CDR3 DNA reads TGTGCCAGCACTCTCCGGGGTGGGACAAATCAGCCCCAGCATTTT. Residues: CASTLRGGTNQPQHF.

The rearrangement joins TRBV27 to TRBJ2-1; 8 bases map to TRBD1. There are 16 residues in the CDR3. Losses at the gene ends were 6 bases for V and 0 bases for J; bases not matched to a gene: 7. CDR1 and CDR2 (germline): MNHEY, SMNVEV (reference sequence). CDR3 DNA sequence: TGTGCCAGCAGAACCAGGGGGCCCAGCTCCTACAATGAGCAGTTCTTC. It yields the protein CASRTRGPSSYNEQFF.

The chain combines TRBV5-1 with TRBJ2-2; 8 bases align to TRBD2. CDR3 length: 18 residues. V shed 0 bases, J shed 2 bases, and the junction held 9 bases outside the gene matches. Germline values: CDR1 SGHRS, CDR2 YFSETQ. CDR3 loop: CASSLEGLAGPNTGELFF. The CDR3, as DNA: TGCGCCAGCAGCTTGGAAGGGCTAGCGGGTCCTAACACCGGGGAGCTGTTTTTT.

The chain combines TRBV2 with TRBJ1-1, with 11 bases matching TRBD1. The CDR3 covers 13 residues. Germline assignment: CDR1 SNHLY and CDR2 FYNNEI. The ends lost 6 bases at V and 5 bases at J; junction bases unmatched: 2. In DNA, the CDR3 is TGTGCCAGCAGACGGGACAGGGGGACTGAAGCTTTCTTT. The encoded protein is CASRRDRGTEAFF. Full variable domain (remainder filled in from reference TRBV2 and TRBJ1-1): EPEVTQTPSHQVTQMGQEVILRCVPISNHLYFYWYRQILGQKVEFLVSFYNNEISEKSEIFDDQFSVERPDGSNFTLKIRSTKLEDSAMYFCASRRDRGTEAFFGQGTRLTVV.

The CDR3 DNA is TGTGCCAGCTCACGACAGGGGCCCGGTGAAGCTTTCTTT. Its translation: CASSRQGPGEAFF. The gene calls are TRBV18 and TRBJ1-1; TRBD1 matches 8 bases. The CDR3 has 13 residues. Per germline, CDR1 KGHSH and CDR2 LQKENI. The J segment lost 7 bases and the V segment lost 4 bases, leaving 5 bases of the junction unmatched.

This chain uses TRBV7-2 with TRBJ1-2; TRBD1 aligns across 9 bases. Germline assignment: CDR1 SGHTA and CDR2 FQGNSA. The V gene end was trimmed by 4 bases and the J gene end by 3 bases; junction bases not matched to a gene: 6. The CDR3 contains 15 residues. The CDR3 DNA is TGTGCCAGCAGCTCCAGGACAGGGGTTGACTATGGCTACACCTTC. Translating it yields CASSSRTGVDYGYTF.